This T cell receptor (beta chain) was sequenced during a study of T cell responses to AZD1222 COVID-19 vaccine. Method: immunoSEQ multiplex PCR; TCRdb's copy keeps in-frame clones and lacks some. Among around 190,000 clones listed, 94% were seen once. Study findings and constraints: Close to half of all spike-specific TCRs reportedly target regions of the variants that are unmutated.

Concerning this clone: Its target is not known.

The V end was cut by 5 bases, the J end by 4 bases, with 11 bases between. This CDR3 is 14 amino acids long. Per the germline V gene, CDR1 is LNHDA and CDR2 is SQIVND (reference sequence). The sequencing here drew on peripheral blood, taken 28 days after the second AZD1222 dose. This sequence was found in an adult who received the AZD1222 COVID-19 vaccine. This rearrangement joins TRBV19 to TRBJ2-2; no clear D gene. CDR3 sequence reads: CASSPLLGTGELFF. The CDR3 nucleotides read TGTGCCAGTAGTCCGCTCTTGGGCACCGGGGAGCTGTTTTTT.